This passage covers 20 T cell receptor beta chains from one sample sequenced in a study of blood T cells in healthy people across ages. The use of a sample-barcoded 5' primer and a J-beta primer mix characterized a second PCR of 7 to 11 cycles. TCRdb analysed the 5' RACE reads with MiXCR anew, one entry per CDR3 protein. The table lists around 1.5 million distinct CDR3 sequences, 34% of them singletons. The sequenced sample was blood. The receptors were gathered from a woman younger than 45 in good health.

With respect to this clonotype: Germline and junction disagree at one end, which may indicate a read error. The rearrangement joins TRBV12-3 or TRBV12-4 to TRBJ1-5, with D maybe TRBD1 (6 bases). This CDR3 comprises 14 residues. The CDR3 is CANSPGRGGQPQHF. Here the CDR3 DNA reads TGTGCCAACAGTCCAGGGAGGGGGGGTCAGCCCCAGCATTTT.

This clonotype has a handful of counts. The chain links TRBV5-1 to TRBJ2-5; 8 bases map to TRBD2. Germline CDR1 reads SGHRS; CDR2 reads YFSETQ. The CDR3 sequence is 15 residues long. The trim removed 4 bases at V and 2 bases at J, leaving 7 bases unmatched. The CDR3, as DNA: TGCGCCAGCAGCAATGTAGCGGGAAATCAAGAGACCCAGTACTTC. Residues: CASSNVAGNQETQYF.

The chain joins TRBV5-1 to TRBJ2-7; no reliable D call. The CDR3 loop spans 15 amino acids. V lost 0 bases to trimming and J lost 6 bases, with 16 bases between them. Germline V gives CDR1 SGHRS, CDR2 YFSETQ. The CDR3 DNA follows: TGCGCCAGCAGCTTGGGAACAGTTCCTTGGGCCGAGCAGTACTTC. As protein: CASSLGTVPWAEQYF.

The gene calls are TRBV7-9 and TRBJ1-6; D uncertain. There are 13 residues in the CDR3. Per the germline V gene, CDR1 is SEHNR and CDR2 is FQNEAQ (reference sequence). The V end was cut by 6 bases, the J end by 6 bases, with 9 bases between. The CDR3 sequence is CASSLSSNSPLHF. The CDR3 bases are TGTGCCAGCAGTCTAAGCTCTAATTCACCCCTCCACTTT.

The V gene is TRBV2, the J gene TRBJ2-7; no definite D call. The ends were cut back, 8 bases at V and 7 bases at J, with 9 bases in the middle. This CDR3 spans 10 amino acids. Germline V gives CDR1 SNHLY, CDR2 FYNNEI. This chain's CDR3 is CASAAGEQYF. The CDR3 DNA reads TGTGCCAGCGCTGCCGGGGAGCAGTACTTC.

This clonotype was observed a handful of times. The genes are TRBV11-2 and TRBJ2-1; no firm D call. This CDR3 comprises 15 residues. In germline, CDR1 is SGHAT, CDR2 FQNNGV. Trimming left V 5 bases short and J 0 bases short, with 11 bases between. CDR3 sequence: CASSPPPSSYNEQFF. DNA of the CDR3: TGTGCCAGCAGCCCACCTCCCAGCTCCTACAATGAGCAGTTCTTC.

This clonotype showed up just a few times. This chain connects TRBV3-1 to TRBJ2-5, with 10 bases matching TRBD2. The germline CDR1 and CDR2 sequences are LGHDT and YNNKEL (reference sequence). J lost 3 bases, V lost 4 bases, and 5 bases had no gene match. CDR3 length: 15 amino acids. The CDR3 DNA sequence: TGTGCCAGCAGCCCACCGGGACTAGCGAAAGAGACCCAGTACTTC. Its protein is CASSPPGLAKETQYF.

This chain links TRBV7-2 with TRBJ2-5, with 10 positions matching TRBD2. Germline V gene sequence: CDR1 SGHTA, CDR2 FQGNSA. The CDR3 sequence is 17 residues long. V was clipped by 5 bases and J by 4 bases; unmatched bases: 13. The CDR3 DNA reads TGTGCCAGCAGCCCAAGGCTCTCTAGCGGGAGAGGAGAGACCCAGTACTTC. Its translation: CASSPRLSSGRGETQYF.

The gene calls are TRBV3-1 and TRBJ2-1, with 10 bases matching TRBD2. Looked up from germline, CDR1 is LGHDT and CDR2 is YNNKEL (reference sequence). With V trimmed by 6 bases and J by 9 bases, 11 bases remained unmatched. The CDR3 consists of 15 residues. The CDR3 coding sequence is TGTGCCAGCAGGTCGACTCAGCGGGGGGGCCTTGAGCAGTTCTTC. Translated: CASRSTQRGGLEQFF.

As for this clonotype: This may be a read error, as it is one base from a much larger clone. The chain is built from TRBV29-1 and TRBJ1-2; TRBD1 matches 7 bases. Trimming at V came to 3 bases and at J to 3 bases, leaving 13 bases not matched to a gene. Germline V CDR1 and CDR2: SQVTM, ANQGSEA. The CDR3 is 16 amino acids. CDR3 DNA sequence: TGCAGCGTTGACGATCACGCAGGGGGTAGTGACTATGGCTACACCTTC. As protein: CSVDDHAGGSDYGYTF.

This clonotype was counted a few times. V gene TRBV30 combines with J gene TRBJ2-1; D possibly corresponds to TRBD2 (7 bases). The CDR3 is 14 amino acids. Trimming took off 1 base at V and 7 bases at J, with 14 bases between the two ends. CDR1 is GTSNPN and CDR2 is SVGIG in the germline V gene (reference sequence). CDR3: CAWSGWGGGNEQFF. CDR3 sequence (DNA): TGTGCCTGGAGTGGCTGGGGAGGGGGTAATGAGCAGTTCTTC.

The chain couples TRBV6-6 to TRBJ2-1, with unresolved D. Germline V gives CDR1 MNHNY, CDR2 SVGAGI (reference sequence). V was shortened by 5 bases and J by 0 bases, with 11 bases between the two germline ends. This CDR3 has 15 amino acids. The CDR3 DNA reads as TGTGCCAGCAGTAAGGCTGGTACCTCCTACAATGAGCAGTTCTTC. It is translated as CASSKAGTSYNEQFF.

The rearrangement links TRBV3-1 to TRBJ2-1; 7 bases map to TRBD2. CDR1 is LGHDT, CDR2 YNNKEL, per germline (reference sequence). The V segment lost 8 bases and the J segment 6 bases; nucleotides outside the gene matches: 13. This CDR3 has 15 amino acids. DNA of the CDR3: TGTGCCAGCGCCTCGGCGTCGGGGGGTATCAATGAGCAGTTCTTC. This gives the protein CASASASGGINEQFF.

The CDR3 sequence: CASSQVWEAGTDTQYF. In DNA, the CDR3 is TGTGCCAGCAGCCAAGTGTGGGAAGCAGGCACAGATACGCAGTATTTT. The J gene is TRBJ2-3, the V gene TRBV4-2; D is unclear. CDR3 length: 16 residues. The V gene lost 1 base and the J gene lost 1 base, with 12 bases spanning the gap. From germline, CDR1 is LGHNA and CDR2 YNFKEQ.

CDR3 sequence (DNA): TGTGCCAGCAGTTCCGGACAGGGACCGTATCAGCCCCAGCATTTT. This sequence encodes CASSSGQGPYQPQHF. This chain connects TRBV28 to TRBJ1-5; the match to TRBD1 covers 8 bases. CDR3 length: 15 residues. Germline-derived CDR1 and CDR2 are MDHEN and SYDVKM. V was pared by 4 bases and J by 5 bases, with 7 bases of the junction left unmatched.

This clonotype was recorded a few times. This chain links TRBV4-1 with TRBJ1-4; unclear D gene. Germline loops: CDR1 MGHRA, CDR2 YSYEKL. Trimming cost V 1 base and J 0 bases, with 9 bases left between them. The CDR3 has 16 residues. The CDR3, as DNA: TGCGCCAGCAGCCAAGGCGGCTCTGCAACTAATGAAAAACTGTTTTTT. Its protein is CASSQGGSATNEKLFF.

The chain recombines TRBV19 with TRBJ1-1; 8 positions match TRBD1. The CDR3 contains 16 residues. The germline V gene encodes CDR1 LNHDA and CDR2 SQIVND (reference sequence). The V gene end was trimmed by 9 bases and the J gene end by 4 bases; junction bases not matched to a gene: 16. The CDR3 region is CASSTTGGRMGTEAFF. The CDR3 DNA reads TGTGCCAGCTCAACTACAGGGGGTAGGATGGGCACTGAAGCTTTCTTT.

This chain links TRBV27 with TRBJ2-7; 9 nucleotides align to TRBD1. V shed 8 bases and J 5 bases; nucleotides not matched to a gene: 19. The CDR3 totals 17 residues. Germline-derived CDR1 and CDR2 are MNHEY and SMNVEV (reference sequence). Written as DNA, the CDR3 is TGTGCCAGCTCACCGTCCGAGTGGGACAGGGTTTATAACGAGCAGTACTTC. Its protein is CASSPSEWDRVYNEQYF.

A few counts support this clonotype. The chain has TRBV6-1 and TRBJ2-1, with TRBD2 identical over 13 bases. Trimming took 5 bases from V and 8 from J; bases not matched to a gene: 6. This CDR3 comprises 15 residues. The germline gives CDR1 MNHNS, CDR2 SASEGT. The CDR3, as DNA: TGTGCCAGCAGTAAACTAGCGGGGGGGTTAGATGAGCAGTTCTTC. This codes for CASSKLAGGLDEQFF.

The rearrangement links TRBV20-1 to TRBJ2-1; weak D call: TRBD2 (6 bases). V lost 7 bases and J lost 8, with 18 bases in between. Germline-derived CDR1 and CDR2 are DFQATT and SNEGSKA (reference sequence). The CDR3 is 13 residues long. The CDR3, as DNA: TGCAGTGTCCGGGAGTACAGGCCCCATGAGCAGTTCTTC. Its protein is CSVREYRPHEQFF.